This T cell receptor (beta chain) was recovered during a study of T cells in Graves' hyperthyroidism and ophthalmopathy. The study's findings and limits: Using 13 V-J features, a model discriminated ophthalmopathy from stable hyperthyroidism.

Diagnosis of hyperthyroidism was new in patients aged 18 to 65, and its duration was under 2 months. Extraction of PBMCs used 8.5 to 10 ml of fresh peripheral blood. Amplification targeted TCR beta CDR3 regions from RNA transcripts. Carried out on the TCR CDR3, a first-round RT-PCR used the HTBI primer set. Each CDR3 protein is one row after TCRdb ran MiXCR on the multiplex PCR reads. The sample has approximately 480,000 distinct CDR3 sequences, roughly 20% seen once; the top ten hold roughly 29%. Turning to this clonotype: Its antigen is undetermined.

This TCR derives from a young man with Graves' hyperthyroidism. Material for sequencing was blood.

As DNA, the CDR3 is TGTGCCAGCAGCTTGACCCACTCCGGGACCGGGGAGCTGTTTTTT. Protein: CASSLTHSGTGELFF. The chain has TRBV5-5 and TRBJ2-2; no firm D call. Between the trimmed V and J ends, which lost 1 base and 5 bases, there was a span of 12 bases. Germline V CDR1 and CDR2: SGHKS, YYEKEE (reference sequence). The CDR3 is 15 residues long.